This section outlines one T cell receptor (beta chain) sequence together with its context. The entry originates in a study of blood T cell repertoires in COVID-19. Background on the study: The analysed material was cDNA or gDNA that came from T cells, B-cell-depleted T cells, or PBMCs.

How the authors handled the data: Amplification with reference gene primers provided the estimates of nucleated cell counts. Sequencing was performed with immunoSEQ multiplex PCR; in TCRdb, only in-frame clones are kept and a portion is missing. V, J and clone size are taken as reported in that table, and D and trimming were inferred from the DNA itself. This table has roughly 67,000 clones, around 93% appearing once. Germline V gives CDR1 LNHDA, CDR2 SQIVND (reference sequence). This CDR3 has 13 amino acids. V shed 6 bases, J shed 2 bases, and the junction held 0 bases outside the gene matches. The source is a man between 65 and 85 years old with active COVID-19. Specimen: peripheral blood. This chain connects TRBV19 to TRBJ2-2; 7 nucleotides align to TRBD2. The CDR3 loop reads CASRAGNTGELFF. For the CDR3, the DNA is TGTGCCAGTAGAGCGGGAAACACCGGGGAGCTGTTTTTT.